The sequence of this TCR beta chain was determined in a study of a mutant IDH1 vaccine in newly diagnosed glioma. Study-wide points: Pseudoprogression appears to have had no connection to changes in top peripheral T cell clonotypes.

For this clone: The antigen is not known.

Time point denoted: week 47, end of study. Each dose of the vaccine consisted of 300 ug of mutant IDH1 20-mer peptide, with topical imiquimod. Eight vaccinations went to patients in weeks 1, 3, 5, 7, 11, 15, 19, 23. Sequencing was performed with immunoSEQ multiplex PCR; in TCRdb, only in-frame clones are kept and a portion is missing. The table lists about 62,000 clones, roughly 87% of them singletons, with 3.8% in the top ten. This clonotype was obtained from a man aged 30 to 45 with glioma. The input for sequencing was PBMCs, taken from a glioma patient whose treatment included an IDH1 peptide vaccine.

CDR3 nucleotides: TGCGCCAGCAGCATAGACATTGCCTACGAGCAGTACTTC. Its translation is CASSIDIAYEQYF. The chain has TRBV5-1 and TRBJ2-7; D gene uncertain. CDR3 length: 13 residues. The V gene's germline CDR1 is SGHRS and CDR2 YFSETQ. With 4 bases removed from V and 2 bases from J, the gap between germline ends came to 10 bases.